This T cell receptor beta chain came from a study of regulatory T cells in long-lasting Graves disease. Whole-study findings and limits: Comparison showed that persistent patients shared more public clonotypes (about 2,700) than new patients (about 970).

CDR1 and CDR2 (germline): SGHTA, FQGTGA. The CDR3 covers 15 residues. The ends lost 0 bases at V and 6 bases at J; junction bases unmatched: 5. This clonotype showed up just a few times. As yet, its antigen is unknown. TCR beta libraries were built with iRepertoire HTBI primers and Arm-PCR of CDR3 regions. From the multiplex PCR reads, TCRdb called clonotypes with MiXCR, one entry per CDR3 protein. The sample has about 470,000 distinct CDR3 sequences; roughly 21% are singletons. Time point noted: persistent/refractory GD, antithyroid drugs over 5 years with positive TRAb. With RNA extracted from PBMCs as input, the TCR library was made.

Sequences were derived from peripheral blood mononuclear cells (PBMCs), sampled when the disease was refractory, from a patient treated with antithyroid drugs. The V gene is TRBV7-3, the J gene TRBJ2-7; 10 positions agree with TRBD1. This TCR was sampled from a female donor with Graves disease. The DNA of the CDR3 is TGTGCCAGCAGCTTAACGGGGGGACAGGGGTCCGAGCAGTACTTC. It codes for CASSLTGGQGSEQYF. Together with reference TRBV7-3 and TRBJ2-7, the CDR3 gives the full variable domain: GAGVSQTPSNKVTEKGKYVELRCDPISGHTALYWYRQSLGQGPEFLIYFQGTGAADDSGLPNDRFFAVRPEGSVSTLKIQRTERGDSAVYLCASSLTGGQGSEQYFGPGTRLTVT.